This T cell receptor beta chain was captured in a study of T cells after yellow fever vaccination (dated by TCRdb to 2018 to 2020). In the study overall: Libraries from fractions with low cell numbers were prepared with the SMART-Seq v4 Ultra Low Input RNA kit. Bulk TCR alpha and beta repertoires were sequenced longitudinally to track T-cell clones before and after primary and booster YFV17D yellow fever vaccination. Two healthy male donors made up the cohort, one aged 18 to 29 years and the other aged 30 to 40 years. Blood was drawn at multiple timepoints before and after primary and secondary immunization, with bulk PBMC replicates and cell subsets isolated. The full study reports these points: Compared with the primary T-cell response, the secondary T-cell response was faster but weaker, reaching its peak on day 5 rather than on day 15. A small share of clonotypes occurred in both CD4 and CD8 compartments, likely arising from convergent recombination. After the booster, most clones that had expanded after primary vaccination were detected again (approximately 97% of CD4 and around nine tenths of CD8), suggesting broad maintenance of memory. Computational filtering was needed because FACS-sorted repertoires could contain abundant contaminating clonotypes from the bulk population. Only a couple of donors were included in the study, so the extent to which the findings can be generalized is limited.

TCR cDNA was synthesized by 5'RACE template switching, which introduced a universal primer site and unique molecular identifiers. Priming for cDNA synthesis came from both the TCR alpha and TCR beta constant segments. Two PCR steps were used to amplify libraries, with sample barcodes and sequencing adapters being added in the second step. Sequencing of libraries was performed on Illumina HiSeq 2500 (2x100 bp) or NovaSeq (2x150 bp). In the source study's methods: MIGEC handled demultiplexing of reads and collapsing into UMI consensus sequences, while MiXCR performed V(D)J alignment. Clonotypes responding to the vaccine were identified with edgeR on replicate PBMC samples, with the criteria of FDR below 0.01 and a log2 fold change above 5 up to day 15. Each bulk clonotype was labeled CD4 or CD8 based on which sequenced repertoire, CD4 or CD8, contained the clonotype at higher abundance. TCRdb reprocessing: public reads trimmed at Q25 with fastp, clones called with MiXCR, in-frame beta chains kept. Each CDR3 protein appears once, grouped with its most common genes and DNA. V and J calls and clone size were set by TCRdb, not the authors. The sample yields 100,000 to 150,000 distinct CDR3 sequences; 6% to 8% were counted once. The ten biggest clones cover roughly 2.5% of the sample.

This specimen's treatment or condition label, interpreted: live attenuated yellow fever vaccine strain. PBMCs were isolated from peripheral blood using a standard Ficoll-Paque protocol. CD4 and CD8 T-cell fractions were isolated with Dynabeads CD4 and CD8 positive selection kits. RNA was extracted with TriZol from bulk PBMCs, CD4 and CD8 fractions, and dextramer-positive and dextramer-negative fractions. Relative to germline, V is 6 bases shorter and J is 4 bases shorter, with 9 bases between their ends. According to the germline V gene, CDR1 reads ENHRY and CDR2 reads SYGVKD. The CDR3 goes from the cysteine to the phenylalanine over 13 residues. The DNA shown is the 39-base CDR3, in frame from base 1. This clonotype was recorded at least ten times. The antigen it binds to is not known. One base away there is no much larger clone; base qualities are not given.

The chain uses TRBV10-3 and TRBJ2-2, with no confident D gene call. Here the sequenced sample was CD4+ T cells sorted from PBMCs, taken 10 to 11 days after the first yellow fever vaccination. The TCR sequence derives from a man younger than 30 who received the YFV17D yellow fever vaccine. This receptor has the CDR3 CAIRIPITGELFF. Here is the DNA: TGTGCCATCAGGATACCAATCACCGGGGAGCTGTTTTTT.